This TCR beta chain was documented in a study of cytomegalovirus exposure and HLA in healthy donors. Regarding this clone: Its antigen remains unidentified.

Study-wide results and caveats: TCR beta chains associated with HLA were, in a later analysis, more clonally expanded than equally common others.

Use of 60 Vbeta and 13 Jbeta primers characterized the PCR. Data came from immunoSEQ multiplex PCR; TCRdb stores just in-frame clones and leaves some out. This sample has more than 95,000 clones, with nearly 80% found just once. This TCR was recovered from a woman between 40 and 55 years old in good health and CMV-seronegative. The sequenced material came from PBMCs.

The CDR3 is CASSSTTRGKGNGYTF. CDR3 DNA sequence: TGTGCCAGCAGTTCTACGACACGGGGGAAGGGAAATGGCTACACCTTC. This chain joins TRBV6-6 and TRBJ1-2; D may be TRBD1 (5 bases). Per the germline V gene, CDR1 is MNHNY and CDR2 is SVGAGI (reference sequence). V was shortened by 4 bases and J by 6 bases, with 21 bases between the two germline ends. The CDR3 covers 16 residues.